This TCR beta chain was profiled in a study of blood T cell repertoires in COVID-19. Study details: PBMCs, B-cell-depleted T cells, or T cells provided the cDNA or gDNA that made up the material.

Participants were aged about 18 to 90 years, lived in roughly 25 US areas, and enrolled virtually. Recovered status applied to Cohort 3 donors who had two consecutive negative PCRs. It also applied to those with clearance or with symptom resolution. As originally analysed: Estimated nucleated cell counts came from reference gene primer amplification. Some clones are missing from TCRdb's copy, which holds only in-frame ones; the method was immunoSEQ multiplex PCR. V, J and clone size were drawn from that table, and D and trimming were deduced from the DNA. The table has about 380,000 clones, about 88% seen once. The germline CDR1 and CDR2 sequences are LGHNT and FRNRAP. This CDR3 contains 13 residues. Between the trimmed V and J ends, which lost 3 bases and 1 base, there was a span of 6 bases.

The sequencing sample was made of PBMCs or T cells enriched from blood (not recorded which). The receptor was isolated from a woman younger than 35 who had recovered from COVID-19. The gene calls are TRBV12-5 and TRBJ1-1; no reliable D call. CDR3 residues: CASGFFGNTEAFF. The CDR3 DNA sequence: TGTGCTAGTGGTTTTTTCGGGAACACTGAAGCTTTCTTT.